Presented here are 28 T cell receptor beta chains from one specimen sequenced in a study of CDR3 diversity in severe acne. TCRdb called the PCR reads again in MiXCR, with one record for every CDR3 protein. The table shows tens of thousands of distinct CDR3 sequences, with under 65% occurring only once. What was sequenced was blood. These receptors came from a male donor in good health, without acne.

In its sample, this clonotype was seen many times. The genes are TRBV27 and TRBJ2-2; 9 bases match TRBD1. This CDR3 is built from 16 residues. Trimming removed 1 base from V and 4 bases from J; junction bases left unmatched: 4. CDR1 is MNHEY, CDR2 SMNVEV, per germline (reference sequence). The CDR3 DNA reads TGTGCCAGCAGTTTATTTGGACAGGGGATCACCGGGGAGCTGTTTTTT. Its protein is CASSLFGQGITGELFF.

CDR3 bases: TGTGCCAGCAGGACGAGCGGGAGGGCCCTGGGCACCGGGGAGCTGTTTTTT. It encodes CASRTSGRALGTGELFF. The chain combines TRBV7-2 with TRBJ2-2; 10 bases align to TRBD2. Germline assignment: CDR1 SGHTA and CDR2 FQGNSA. This CDR3 has 17 residues. V shed 6 bases, J shed 4 bases, and the junction held 11 bases outside the gene matches.

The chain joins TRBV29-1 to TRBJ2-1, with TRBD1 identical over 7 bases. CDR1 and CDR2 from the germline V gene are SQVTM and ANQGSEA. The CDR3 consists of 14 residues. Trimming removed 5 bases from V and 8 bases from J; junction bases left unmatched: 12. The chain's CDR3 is CSVQVWTGYYEQFF. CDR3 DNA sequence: TGCAGCGTTCAGGTTTGGACAGGTTACTATGAGCAGTTCTTC.

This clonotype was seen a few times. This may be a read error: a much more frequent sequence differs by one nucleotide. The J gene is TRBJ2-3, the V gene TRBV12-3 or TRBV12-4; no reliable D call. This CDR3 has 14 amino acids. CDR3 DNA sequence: TGTGCCGGCAGTTTAGGGCAAATCCCAGATACGCAGTATTTT. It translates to CAGSLGQIPDTQYF.

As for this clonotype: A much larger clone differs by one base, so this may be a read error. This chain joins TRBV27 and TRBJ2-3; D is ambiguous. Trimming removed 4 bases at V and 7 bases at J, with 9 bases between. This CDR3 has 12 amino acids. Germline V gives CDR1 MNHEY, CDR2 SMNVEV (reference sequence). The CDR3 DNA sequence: TGTGCCAGCAGTTCCAGCCCCCATACGCAGTATTTT. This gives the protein CASSSSPHTQYF.

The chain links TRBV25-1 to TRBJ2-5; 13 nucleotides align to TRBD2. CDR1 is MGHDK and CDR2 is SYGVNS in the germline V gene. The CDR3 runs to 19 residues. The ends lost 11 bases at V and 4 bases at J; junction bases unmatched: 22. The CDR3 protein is CAGTINRGTSGTKVETQYF. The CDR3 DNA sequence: TGTGCCGGCACCATCAACCGGGGGACTAGCGGGACGAAAGTAGAGACCCAGTACTTC.

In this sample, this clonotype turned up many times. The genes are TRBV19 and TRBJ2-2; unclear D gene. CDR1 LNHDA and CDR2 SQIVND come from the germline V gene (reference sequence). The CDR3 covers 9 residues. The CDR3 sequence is CANTGELFF. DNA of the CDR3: TGTGCGAACACCGGGGAGCTGTTTTTT.

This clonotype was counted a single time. In DNA form, the CDR3 reads TGTGCCAGCAGGGGGCTAGCGGGAGGCCAATACGAGCAGTACTTC. Translation: CASRGLAGGQYEQYF. J is TRBJ2-7 and V is TRBV6-1, with 11 positions matching TRBD2. The trim removed 6 bases at V and 4 bases at J, leaving 8 bases unmatched. CDR3 size: 15 residues. Germline values: CDR1 MNHNS, CDR2 SASEGT.

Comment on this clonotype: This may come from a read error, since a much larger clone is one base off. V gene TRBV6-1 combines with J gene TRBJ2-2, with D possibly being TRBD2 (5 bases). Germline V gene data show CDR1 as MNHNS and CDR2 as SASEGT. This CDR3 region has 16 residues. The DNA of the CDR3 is TGTGCCAGCAGTGAATCGCGGCACCAGAACACCGGGGAGCTGTCTTTT. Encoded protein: CASSESRHQNTGELSF.

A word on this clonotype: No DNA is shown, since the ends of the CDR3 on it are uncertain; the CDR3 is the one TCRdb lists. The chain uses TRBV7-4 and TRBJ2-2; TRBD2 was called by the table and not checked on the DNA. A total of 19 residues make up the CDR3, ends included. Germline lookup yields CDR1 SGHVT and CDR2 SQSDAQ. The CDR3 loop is CASSSDESYNEQFFGELFF.

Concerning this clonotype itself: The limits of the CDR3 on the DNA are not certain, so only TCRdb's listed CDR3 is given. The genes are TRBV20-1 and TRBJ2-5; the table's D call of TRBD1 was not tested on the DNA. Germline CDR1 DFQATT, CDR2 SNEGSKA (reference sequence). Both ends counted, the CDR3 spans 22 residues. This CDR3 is CSVDVAEAFFGAGGDPLETQYF.

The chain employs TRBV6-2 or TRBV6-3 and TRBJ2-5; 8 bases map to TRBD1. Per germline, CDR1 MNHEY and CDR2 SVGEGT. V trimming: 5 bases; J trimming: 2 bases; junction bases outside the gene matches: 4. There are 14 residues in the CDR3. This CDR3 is CASSQTGDQETQYF. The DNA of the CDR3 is TGTGCCAGCAGTCAGACAGGGGATCAAGAGACCCAGTACTTC.

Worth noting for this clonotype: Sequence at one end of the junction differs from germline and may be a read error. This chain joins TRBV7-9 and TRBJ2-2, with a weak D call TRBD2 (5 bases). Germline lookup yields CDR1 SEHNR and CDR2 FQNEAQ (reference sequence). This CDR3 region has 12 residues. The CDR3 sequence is CASSQVEGELVF. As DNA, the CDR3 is TGTGCCAGCAGCCAAGTTGAGGGTGAGCTGGTTTTT.

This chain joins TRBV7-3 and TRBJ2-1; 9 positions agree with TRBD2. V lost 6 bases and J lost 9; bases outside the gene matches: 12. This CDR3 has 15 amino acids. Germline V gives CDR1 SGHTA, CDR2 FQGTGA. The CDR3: CASRASGVGYGEQFF. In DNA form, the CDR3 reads TGTGCCAGCAGGGCTAGCGGGGTTGGGTACGGTGAGCAGTTCTTC.

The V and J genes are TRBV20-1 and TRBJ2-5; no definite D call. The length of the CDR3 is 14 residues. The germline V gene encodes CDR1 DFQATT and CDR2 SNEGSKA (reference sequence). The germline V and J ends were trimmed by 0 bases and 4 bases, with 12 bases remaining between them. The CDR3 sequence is CSARELLTGETQYF. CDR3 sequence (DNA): TGCAGTGCTAGAGAGCTGTTGACGGGAGAGACCCAGTACTTC.

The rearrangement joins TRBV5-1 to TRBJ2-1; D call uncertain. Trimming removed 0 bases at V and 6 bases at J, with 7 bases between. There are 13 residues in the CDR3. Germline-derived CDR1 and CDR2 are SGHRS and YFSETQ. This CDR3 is CASSLGDSNEQFF. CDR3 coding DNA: TGCGCCAGCAGCTTGGGGGATAGCAATGAGCAGTTCTTC.

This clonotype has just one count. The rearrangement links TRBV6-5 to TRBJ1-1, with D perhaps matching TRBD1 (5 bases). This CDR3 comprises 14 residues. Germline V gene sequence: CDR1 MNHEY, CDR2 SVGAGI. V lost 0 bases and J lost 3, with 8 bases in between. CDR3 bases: TGTGCCAGCAGTTACTCGAGGGACTACACTGAAGCTTTCTTT. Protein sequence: CASSYSRDYTEAFF.

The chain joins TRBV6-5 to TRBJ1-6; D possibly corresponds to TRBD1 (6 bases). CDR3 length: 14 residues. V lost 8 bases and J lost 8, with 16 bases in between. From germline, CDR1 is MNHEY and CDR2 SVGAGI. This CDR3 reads CASHAGTRDSPLHF. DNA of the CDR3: TGTGCCAGCCACGCCGGGACAAGGGATTCACCCCTCCACTTT.

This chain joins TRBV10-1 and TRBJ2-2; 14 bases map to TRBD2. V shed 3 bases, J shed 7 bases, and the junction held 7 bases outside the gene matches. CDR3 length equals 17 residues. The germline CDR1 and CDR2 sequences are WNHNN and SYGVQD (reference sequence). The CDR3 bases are TGCGCCAGCAGTGAAACTACGGGACTAGCGGGAGACGGGGAGCTGTTTTTT. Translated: CASSETTGLAGDGELFF.

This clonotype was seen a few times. The CDR3 DNA reads TGTGCCACCGGGGACAGGTCGGGTGGCTACACCTTC. Amino acid sequence: CATGDRSGGYTF. J is TRBJ1-2 and V is TRBV24-1; TRBD1 matches 8 bases. The CDR3 is 12 residues long. Trimming at V came to 9 bases and at J to 7 bases, leaving 6 bases not matched to a gene. The V gene's germline CDR1 is KGHDR and CDR2 SFDVKD.

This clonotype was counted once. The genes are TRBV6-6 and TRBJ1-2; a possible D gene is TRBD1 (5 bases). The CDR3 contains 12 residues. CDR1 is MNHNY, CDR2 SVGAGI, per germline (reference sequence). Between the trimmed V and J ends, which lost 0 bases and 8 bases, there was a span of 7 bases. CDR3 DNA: TGTGCCAGCAGTTACTCGGGGGGAGGCTACACCTTC. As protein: CASSYSGGGYTF.

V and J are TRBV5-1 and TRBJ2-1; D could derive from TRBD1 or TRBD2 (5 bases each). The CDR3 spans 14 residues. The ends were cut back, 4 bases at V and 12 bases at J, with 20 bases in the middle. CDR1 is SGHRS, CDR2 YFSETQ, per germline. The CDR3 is CASSTGRRTDTQFF. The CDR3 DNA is TGCGCCAGCAGCACGGGACGACGCACAGATACGCAGTTCTTC.

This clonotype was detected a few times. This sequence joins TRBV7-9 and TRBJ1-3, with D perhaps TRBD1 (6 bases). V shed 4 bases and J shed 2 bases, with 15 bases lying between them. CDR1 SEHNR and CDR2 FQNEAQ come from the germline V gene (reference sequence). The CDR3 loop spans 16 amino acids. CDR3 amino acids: CASSSSRAGAGNTIYF. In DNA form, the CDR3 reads TGTGCCAGCAGCTCCAGTCGGGCAGGGGCTGGAAACACCATATATTTT.

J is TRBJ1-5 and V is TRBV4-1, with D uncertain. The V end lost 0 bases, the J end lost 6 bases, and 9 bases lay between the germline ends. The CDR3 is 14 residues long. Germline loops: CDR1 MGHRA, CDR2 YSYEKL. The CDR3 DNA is TGCGCCAGCAGCCAAGAGCCGGGGATTCAGCCCCAGCATTTT. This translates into CASSQEPGIQPQHF.

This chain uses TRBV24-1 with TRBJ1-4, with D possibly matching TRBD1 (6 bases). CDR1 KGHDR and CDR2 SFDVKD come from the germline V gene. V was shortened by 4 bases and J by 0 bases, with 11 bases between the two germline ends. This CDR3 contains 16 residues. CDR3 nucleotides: TGTGCCACCAGTGAATCCAGGGGCCCAACTAATGAAAAACTGTTTTTT. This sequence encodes CATSESRGPTNEKLFF.

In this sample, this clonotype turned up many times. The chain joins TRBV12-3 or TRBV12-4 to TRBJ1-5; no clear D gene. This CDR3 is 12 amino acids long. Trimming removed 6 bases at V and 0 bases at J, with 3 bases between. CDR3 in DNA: TGTGCCAGCAGGGATAGCAATCAGCCCCAGCATTTT. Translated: CASRDSNQPQHF.

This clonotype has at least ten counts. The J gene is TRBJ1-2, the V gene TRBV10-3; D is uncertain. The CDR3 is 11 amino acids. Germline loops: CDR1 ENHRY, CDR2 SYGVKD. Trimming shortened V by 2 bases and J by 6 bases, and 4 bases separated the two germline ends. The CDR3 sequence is CAISEQNGYTF. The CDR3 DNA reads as TGTGCCATCAGTGAGCAAAATGGCTACACCTTC.

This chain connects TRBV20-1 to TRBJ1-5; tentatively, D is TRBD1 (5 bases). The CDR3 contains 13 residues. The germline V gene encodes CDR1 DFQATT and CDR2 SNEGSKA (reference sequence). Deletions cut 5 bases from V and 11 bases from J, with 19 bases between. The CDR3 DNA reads TGCAGTGCTTGGATGGACACCCAAGAGACCCAGCATTTT. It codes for CSAWMDTQETQHF.